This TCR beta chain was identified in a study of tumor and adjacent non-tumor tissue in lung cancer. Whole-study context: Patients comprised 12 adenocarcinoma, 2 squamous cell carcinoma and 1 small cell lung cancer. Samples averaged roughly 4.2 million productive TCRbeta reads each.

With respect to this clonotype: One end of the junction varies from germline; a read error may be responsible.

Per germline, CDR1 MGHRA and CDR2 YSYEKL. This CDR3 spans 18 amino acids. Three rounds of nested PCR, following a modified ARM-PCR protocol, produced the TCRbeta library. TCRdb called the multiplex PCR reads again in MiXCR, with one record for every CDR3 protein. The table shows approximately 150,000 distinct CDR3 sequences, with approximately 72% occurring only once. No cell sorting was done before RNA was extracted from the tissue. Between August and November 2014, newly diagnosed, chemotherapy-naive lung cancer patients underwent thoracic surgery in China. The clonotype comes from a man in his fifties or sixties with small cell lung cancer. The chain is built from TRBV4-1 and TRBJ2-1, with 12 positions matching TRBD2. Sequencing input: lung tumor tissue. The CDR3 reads CANSQDGGLAGGPNEQFF. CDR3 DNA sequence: TGCGCCAACAGCCAAGATGGGGGGCTAGCGGGAGGGCCCAATGAACAGTTCTTC.